Reported below is one T cell receptor (beta chain). The antigen is unknown. These data are taken from a study of T cell repertoires in cytomegalovirus infection. TCRdb recomputed calls from the reads with MiXCR, one row per CDR3 protein. Among around 360,000 distinct CDR3 sequences, approximately 30% were seen once, and the ten largest hold about 13%. This clonotype originated in a human donor in good health (CMV status not recorded). Some clones in this sample may be carry-over from other donors' samples. The source was cultured PBMCs, collected from culture after CMV antigen stimulation.

This CDR3 is CASSYLASGTSSYNEQFF. The CDR3 nucleotides read TGTGCCAGCAGTTACCTGGCTAGCGGGACCAGCTCCTACAATGAGCAGTTCTTC. V is TRBV6-6 and J is TRBJ2-1, with TRBD2 matching 9 bases. V lost 2 bases to trimming and J lost 0 bases; unmatched junction nucleotides: 8. The germline V gene encodes CDR1 MNHNY and CDR2 SVGAGI (reference sequence). The CDR3 length is 18 residues.